One and the same sample provided the 25 T cell receptor beta chains below, sequenced in a study of cytomegalovirus exposure and HLA in healthy donors. Using immunoSEQ multiplex PCR, the repertoire was profiled, and TCRdb retains in-frame clones only, with some absent. This sample has 100,000 to 150,000 clones, with 85% to 95% found just once. The sequenced sample consisted of PBMCs. These TCRs come from a woman under 30 in good health and CMV-seronegative.

The V call is TRBV9, the J call TRBJ2-2; 7 bases are shared with TRBD2. With V trimmed by 7 bases and J by 6 bases, 6 bases remained unmatched. CDR3 length: 13 residues. The V gene's germline CDR1 is SGDLS and CDR2 YYNGEE. This CDR3 is CASSKAGAGELFF. The DNA for the CDR3 is TGTGCCAGCTCCAAGGCGGGGGCCGGGGAGCTGTTTTTT.

This chain connects TRBV11-2 to TRBJ1-4; possible D gene TRBD1, 5 bases. Per germline, CDR1 SGHAT and CDR2 FQNNGV. This CDR3 comprises 16 residues. Trimming left V 5 bases short and J 0 bases short, with 13 bases between. The CDR3 sequence: CASSPRGAATNEKLFF. The CDR3 bases are TGTGCCAGCAGCCCCCGCGGGGCTGCAACTAATGAAAAACTGTTTTTT. The whole variable domain, remainder taken from reference TRBV11-2 and TRBJ1-4, is EAGVAQSPRYKIIEKRQSVAFWCNPISGHATLYWYQQILGQGPKLLIQFQNNGVVDDSQLPKDRFSAERLKGVDSTLKIQPAKLEDSAVYLCASSPRGAATNEKLFFGSGTQLSVL.

The rearrangement joins TRBV5-1 to TRBJ2-1; 9 nucleotides match TRBD1. The trim removed 0 bases at V and 7 bases at J, leaving 5 bases unmatched. This CDR3 is 15 amino acids long. The germline gives CDR1 SGHRS, CDR2 YFSETQ. This chain's CDR3 is CASSLGDRVGNEQFF. The CDR3 nucleotides are TGCGCCAGCAGCTTGGGGGACAGGGTCGGGAATGAGCAGTTCTTC.

J is TRBJ2-3 and V is TRBV29-1, with TRBD2 identical over 9 bases. Germline values: CDR1 SQVTM, CDR2 ANQGSEA. There are 12 residues in the CDR3. Unmatched junction bases numbered 6, after V lost 5 bases and J lost 9 bases. The CDR3 region has the DNA TGCAGCGTTCGGACTAGCGCGACAACGCAGTATTTT. Translated: CSVRTSATTQYF.

The V and J genes are TRBV19 and TRBJ2-1; 15 nucleotides line up with TRBD2. The CDR3 length is 15 residues. Germline V gene sequence: CDR1 LNHDA, CDR2 SQIVND (reference sequence). V shed 7 bases, J shed 7 bases, and the junction held 5 bases outside the gene matches. CDR3 nucleotide sequence: TGTGCCAGTAACACGGGACTAGCGGGGGGAAATGAGCAGTTCTTC. Translation: CASNTGLAGGNEQFF.

The V gene is TRBV6-1, the J gene TRBJ2-3; TRBD1 agrees at 7 bases. The CDR3 runs to 15 residues. With 1 base clipped from V and 6 bases from J, the junction kept 7 bases outside the gene matches. The germline V gene encodes CDR1 MNHNS and CDR2 SASEGT. CDR3 loop: CASSEGATGRDTQYF. The CDR3 nucleotides read TGTGCCAGCAGTGAAGGGGCGACAGGGCGGGATACGCAGTATTTT.

This chain uses TRBV7-2 with TRBJ1-2; the match to TRBD1 covers 8 bases. Germline trimming cut 2 bases from V and 1 base from J; bases unmatched to any gene: 9. Germline values: CDR1 SGHTA, CDR2 FQGNSA. The CDR3 is 17 residues long. This chain's CDR3 is CASSLSHGQGSNYGYTF. Written as DNA, the CDR3 is TGTGCCAGCAGCTTATCCCACGGACAGGGAAGTAACTATGGCTACACCTTC.

V is TRBV28 and J is TRBJ2-1, with D possibly TRBD2 on 6 matching bases. CDR1 and CDR2 (germline): MDHEN, SYDVKM. V was trimmed by 5 bases and J by 0 bases, leaving 8 bases between them. The CDR3 runs 14 residues. The CDR3 DNA is TGTGCCAGCAGTACTAGCATCTCCTACAATGAGCAGTTCTTC. Translation: CASSTSISYNEQFF. The full variable domain, its missing parts supplied by reference TRBV28 and TRBJ2-1, is DVKVTQSSRYLVKRTGEKVFLECVQDMDHENMFWYRQDPGLGLRLIYFSYDVKMKEKGDIPEGYSVSREKKERFSLILESASTNQTSMYLCASSTSISYNEQFFGPGTRLTVL.

This chain uses TRBV5-1 with TRBJ1-6, with 7 bases that match TRBD1. CDR3 size: 15 residues. Looked up from germline, CDR1 is SGHRS and CDR2 is YFSETQ. The V segment lost 0 bases and the J segment 11 bases; nucleotides outside the gene matches: 8. The CDR3 DNA is TGCGCCAGCAGCTTGGAGACAGTCCAGGGGGCACCCCTCCACTTT. Translating it yields CASSLETVQGAPLHF.

The chain carries TRBV14 and TRBJ1-4; D is unclear. V lost 4 bases to trimming and J lost 3 bases, with 12 bases between them. From germline, CDR1 is SGHDN and CDR2 FVKESK. This CDR3 comprises 15 residues. The CDR3 bases are TGTGCCAGCAGCCCATTTGACAACCCTAATGAAAAACTGTTTTTT. This gives the protein CASSPFDNPNEKLFF.

This chain uses TRBV9 with TRBJ1-6; 8 nucleotides match TRBD1. Germline loops: CDR1 SGDLS, CDR2 YYNGEE. This CDR3 spans 15 amino acids. With 3 bases clipped from V and 7 bases from J, the junction kept 6 bases outside the gene matches. CDR3 loop: CASSDQGQANSPLHF. The DNA for the CDR3 is TGTGCCAGCAGCGACCAGGGACAGGCGAATTCACCCCTCCACTTT.

The J gene is TRBJ1-4, the V gene TRBV5-1; TRBD1 aligns across 7 bases. Trimming removed 3 bases from V and 0 bases from J; junction bases left unmatched: 5. This CDR3 comprises 16 residues. Germline-derived CDR1 and CDR2 are SGHRS and YFSETQ. The CDR3 sequence: CASSSGQVATNEKLFF. CDR3 nucleotide sequence: TGCGCCAGCAGCTCCGGACAGGTTGCAACTAATGAAAAACTGTTTTTT.

This chain connects TRBV6-5 to TRBJ1-5, with D possibly TRBD1 on 6 matching bases. Trimming stripped 6 bases from V and 2 bases from J, with 14 bases between. This CDR3 has 15 amino acids. Germline V gene sequence: CDR1 MNHEY, CDR2 SVGAGI. The CDR3 nucleotides read TGTGCCAGCAGCGCTATTTCAGGGGGCAATCAGCCCCAGCATTTT. This gives the protein CASSAISGGNQPQHF.

This clone was counted a single time. This chain uses TRBV18 with TRBJ1-2, with a possible D match to TRBD1 (5 bases). V gave up 2 bases and J gave up 5 bases, with 9 bases separating them. The CDR3 is made up of 13 amino acids. Germline values: CDR1 KGHSH, CDR2 LQKENI. The CDR3 sequence is CASSPKTEYGYTF. The CDR3 DNA follows: TGTGCCAGCTCACCAAAGACAGAATATGGCTACACCTTC.

The chain uses TRBV7-6 and TRBJ2-3, with 15 positions matching TRBD2. The germline V gene encodes CDR1 SGHVS and CDR2 FNYEAQ. The CDR3 extends over 19 amino acids. Trimming took 2 bases from V and 2 from J; bases not matched to a gene: 8. The CDR3 DNA reads TGTGCCAGCAGCTTACCAACCGGGACTAGCGGGAGGCCCACAGATACGCAGTATTTT. It yields the protein CASSLPTGTSGRPTDTQYF.

J is TRBJ1-2 and V is TRBV4-1, with a possible D match to TRBD1 (6 bases). CDR1 is MGHRA and CDR2 is YSYEKL in the germline V gene. There are 14 residues in the CDR3. The V end was cut by 2 bases, the J end by 8 bases, with 15 bases between. CDR3 in DNA: TGCGCCAGCAGCCAAAAAGGGGACAAACGCGGCTACACCTTC. It is translated as CASSQKGDKRGYTF.

The chain couples TRBV28 to TRBJ2-5, with D possibly TRBD1 on 6 matching bases. CDR3 length: 14 amino acids. V was shortened by 5 bases and J by 5 bases, with 15 bases between the two germline ends. CDR1 MDHEN and CDR2 SYDVKM come from the germline V gene. The CDR3 bases are TGTGCCAGCAGTCGACAGGTTAGGGTCGAGACCCAGTACTTC. Its protein product is CASSRQVRVETQYF.

The chain carries TRBV9 and TRBJ2-7, with D perhaps TRBD2 (6 bases). The CDR3 has 15 residues. V was clipped by 4 bases and J by 0 bases, with 14 bases between them. Germline V gene data show CDR1 as SGDLS and CDR2 as YYNGEE. CDR3 residues: CASSFGGGSSYEQYF. CDR3 nucleotide sequence: TGTGCCAGCAGCTTCGGAGGAGGGAGCTCCTACGAGCAGTACTTC. The full variable domain, completed using reference TRBV9 and TRBJ2-7, is DSGVTQTPKHLITATGQRVTLRCSPRSGDLSVYWYQQSLDQGLQFLIQYYNGEERAKGNILERFSAQQFPDLHSELNLSSLELGDSALYFCASSFGGGSSYEQYFGPGTRLTVT.

The rearrangement uses TRBV13 and TRBJ1-3; possible D gene TRBD1, 6 bases. The germline CDR1 and CDR2 sequences are PRHDT and FYEKMQ (reference sequence). This CDR3 region has 17 residues. Trimming left V 0 bases short and J 0 bases short, with 12 bases between. CDR3 DNA: TGTGCCAGCAGCTTAGGTCGCAGGGGCTACTCTGGAAACACCATATATTTT. Translation: CASSLGRRGYSGNTIYF.

The CDR3 DNA is TGTGCCAGCAGTCCTACACGGTCCGGGAATCAGCCCCAGCATTTT. Its translation is CASSPTRSGNQPQHF. This chain uses TRBV6-5 with TRBJ1-5, with no clear D. The CDR3 has 15 amino acids. Trimming took off 5 bases at V and 4 bases at J, with 15 bases between the two ends. The germline V gene encodes CDR1 MNHEY and CDR2 SVGAGI.

The genes are TRBV2 and TRBJ2-1, with 9 positions matching TRBD2. Trimming cost V 5 bases and J 1 base; bases outside gene matches: 3. Looked up from germline, CDR1 is SNHLY and CDR2 is FYNNEI. The CDR3 length is 15 residues. The CDR3 DNA follows: TGTGCCAGCAGTAGAGCGGGGGGTTCCTACAATGAGCAGTTCTTC. This sequence encodes CASSRAGGSYNEQFF.

The chain employs TRBV5-1 and TRBJ2-3, with 10 positions matching TRBD1. CDR1 is SGHRS and CDR2 is YFSETQ in the germline V gene. This CDR3 has 15 residues. V lost 4 bases, J lost 4 bases, and 6 bases stayed unmatched. This CDR3 reads CASSPGDRGPDTQYF. For the CDR3, the DNA is TGCGCCAGCAGCCCCGGGGACAGGGGACCAGATACGCAGTATTTT.

The V gene is TRBV9, the J gene TRBJ1-2; 7 positions match TRBD1. The CDR3 is 16 amino acids. V shed 1 base, J shed 4 bases, and the junction held 10 bases outside the gene matches. The germline V gene has CDR1 SGDLS and CDR2 YYNGEE. CDR3 nucleotide sequence: TGTGCCAGCAGCGTAACGCCGAGGGACAGTCCCTATGGCTACACCTTC. It specifies CASSVTPRDSPYGYTF.

The rearrangement uses TRBV28 and TRBJ1-1; unclear D gene. This CDR3 has 14 amino acids. The germline V gene encodes CDR1 MDHEN and CDR2 SYDVKM. Trimming left V 5 bases short and J 0 bases short, with 10 bases between. The chain's CDR3 is CASSPTSVNTEAFF. CDR3 coding DNA: TGTGCCAGCAGTCCGACTTCAGTGAACACTGAAGCTTTCTTT.

This clone has a handful of counts. This chain uses TRBV27 with TRBJ1-1; 9 bases map to TRBD1. The CDR3 covers 15 residues. V trimming: 5 bases; J trimming: 5 bases; junction bases outside the gene matches: 9. Germline-derived CDR1 and CDR2 are MNHEY and SMNVEV (reference sequence). This chain's CDR3 is CASSTNRGRGTEAFF. In DNA form, the CDR3 reads TGTGCCAGCAGTACAAACAGGGGGCGTGGGACTGAAGCTTTCTTT.